A single sample gave rise to the 21 T cell receptor beta chains below, sequenced in a study of T cells in Graves' hyperthyroidism and ophthalmopathy. RNA transcripts provided the source from which TCR beta CDR3 regions were amplified. With the HTBI primer set, the TCR CDR3 went through a first round of RT-PCR. One entry per CDR3 protein, called by TCRdb with MiXCR from the multiplex PCR reads. Of about 350,000 distinct CDR3 sequences in the sample, around 18% are singletons; the top ten hold around a sixth. Material for sequencing was blood. These receptors were taken from a woman between 40 and 55 years old with Graves' ophthalmopathy.

This clonotype was seen ten or more times. The V and J genes are TRBV2 and TRBJ2-4, with TRBD1 matching 12 bases. The CDR3 totals 19 residues. J lost 3 bases, V lost 7 bases, and 16 bases had no gene match. The germline V gene encodes CDR1 SNHLY and CDR2 FYNNEI. The CDR3 is CASTLPGQGADDGKNIQYF. The CDR3 DNA is TGTGCCAGCACACTCCCGGGACAGGGGGCAGATGACGGCAAAAACATTCAGTACTTC.

This clonotype was seen a few times. The chain uses TRBV20-1 and TRBJ1-2; TRBD1 matches at 9 bases. Per the germline V gene, CDR1 is DFQATT and CDR2 is SNEGSKA (reference sequence). With 0 bases clipped from V and 10 bases from J, the junction kept 27 bases outside the gene matches. This CDR3 is 20 amino acids long. CDR3 DNA: TGCAGTGCTAGAGAAACCGGCCAGAGTGCCGGGACAGGGAGGTCGGTCCCCTACACCTTC. Protein product: CSARETGQSAGTGRSVPYTF.

This clonotype occurred once. The CDR3 protein is CASSELEGATGELFF. DNA for the CDR3: TGTGCCAGCAGTGAACTTGAGGGGGCGACCGGGGAGCTGTTTTTT. This chain joins TRBV6-1 and TRBJ2-2; 7 nucleotides agree with TRBD1. The CDR3 spans 15 residues. Germline-derived CDR1 and CDR2 are MNHNS and SASEGT. V shed 2 bases, J shed 5 bases, and the junction held 5 bases outside the gene matches.

The rearrangement links TRBV12-3 or TRBV12-4 to TRBJ1-6; 7 bases are shared with TRBD1. The CDR3 totals 15 residues. V lost 6 bases, J lost 0 bases, and 2 bases stayed unmatched. CDR3: CASRGQSSYNSPLHF. CDR3 DNA: TGTGCCAGCAGGGGACAGAGCTCCTATAATTCACCCCTCCACTTT.

This clonotype was recorded at least ten times. This chain uses TRBV27 with TRBJ1-5; D is ambiguous. Germline V gives CDR1 MNHEY, CDR2 SMNVEV (reference sequence). This CDR3 is built from 13 residues. With 5 bases removed from V and 3 bases from J, the gap between germline ends came to 8 bases. The CDR3 nucleotides read TGTGCCAGCAGTAGGGCAGTCAATCAGCCCCAGCATTTT. Protein: CASSRAVNQPQHF.

This clonotype was seen many times. J is TRBJ1-5 and V is TRBV28; 7 bases are shared with TRBD1. The V segment lost 6 bases and the J segment 0 bases; nucleotides outside the gene matches: 5. The CDR3 is 15 amino acids. Looked up from germline, CDR1 is MDHEN and CDR2 is SYDVKM. This CDR3 reads CASRKTGNSNQPQHF. CDR3 bases: TGTGCCAGCAGAAAGACAGGGAATAGCAATCAGCCCCAGCATTTT.

This clonotype was counted many times. The rearrangement joins TRBV20-1 to TRBJ2-7; 9 nucleotides line up with TRBD2. CDR3 length: 13 amino acids. J was trimmed by 3 bases and V by 5 bases; bases with no gene match: 5. Germline V gene sequence: CDR1 DFQATT, CDR2 SNEGSKA (reference sequence). CDR3 sequence (DNA): TGCAGTGCTCCGAGCGGGAGGAGCTACGAGCAGTACTTC. It is translated as CSAPSGRSYEQYF.

This clonotype was found a few times. The CDR3, as DNA: TGTGCCAGCAGCCAAGGCGCCCCGAACACTGAAGCTTTCTTT. Protein: CASSQGAPNTEAFF. V is TRBV3-1 and J is TRBJ1-1, with D unresolved. V was trimmed by 1 base and J by 1 base, leaving 7 bases between them. From germline, CDR1 is LGHDT and CDR2 YNNKEL (reference sequence). The CDR3 contains 14 residues.

This clonotype has at least ten counts. V usage is TRBV6-1 and J usage is TRBJ2-7; 8 bases match TRBD1. The CDR3 spans 15 residues. CDR1 and CDR2 from the germline V gene are MNHNS and SASEGT. The J segment lost 1 base and the V segment lost 3 bases, leaving 5 bases of the junction unmatched. This CDR3 reads CASSEGTGLSYEQYF. The CDR3 region has the DNA TGTGCCAGCAGTGAGGGGACAGGTCTTTCCTACGAGCAGTACTTC.

This clonotype has at least ten counts. V gene TRBV28 combines with J gene TRBJ2-3, with D hard to call. V lost 4 bases, J lost 7 bases, and 9 bases lay in between. Germline V CDR1 and CDR2: MDHEN, SYDVKM. CDR3 length equals 12 residues. CDR3 sequence reads: CASSSQHHTQYF. DNA for the CDR3: TGTGCCAGCAGTTCTCAACACCATACGCAGTATTTT.

The sample holds many counts of this clonotype. The J gene is TRBJ2-5, the V gene TRBV28; no definite D call. Trimming removed 8 bases from V and 3 bases from J, with 16 bases in between. Germline assignment: CDR1 MDHEN and CDR2 SYDVKM. CDR3 size: 14 residues. CDR3 bases: TGTGCCAGCTTTTCAGGTTTTGGTGAAGAGACCCAGTACTTC. Its translation: CASFSGFGEETQYF.

This clonotype has a handful of counts. The chain has TRBV6-2 or TRBV6-3 and TRBJ1-2; 10 positions match TRBD1. The V segment lost 0 bases and the J segment 8 bases; nucleotides outside the gene matches: 6. The CDR3 spans 15 residues. CDR1 is MNHEY and CDR2 is SVGEGT in the germline V gene. CDR3 nucleotide sequence: TGTGCCAGCAGTTACTCCCAGACAGGGGGCTACGGCTACACCTTC. Its translation: CASSYSQTGGYGYTF.

This clonotype appeared many times. The J gene is TRBJ1-3, the V gene TRBV29-1; perhaps TRBD1 as D (5 bases). The length of the CDR3 is 16 residues. Germline V gene data show CDR1 as SQVTM and CDR2 as ANQGSEA. The germline V and J ends were trimmed by 6 bases and 0 bases, with 18 bases remaining between them. CDR3 protein: CSVSTASGRSGNTIYF. The DNA for the CDR3 is TGCAGCGTGAGCACCGCGTCGGGGCGCTCTGGAAACACCATATATTTT.

The chain combines TRBV7-2 with TRBJ1-1; D call uncertain. Germline lookup yields CDR1 SGHTA and CDR2 FQGNSA. The CDR3 has 15 amino acids. V was cut by 5 bases and J by 6 bases, with 19 bases left in between. CDR3 nucleotides: TGTGCCAGCAGCCAACTTGCGCTATGGAGGCCTGAAGCTTTCTTT. Translation gives CASSQLALWRPEAFF. Full variable domain (rest looked up from reference TRBV7-2 and TRBJ1-1): GAGVSQSPSNKVTEKGKDVELRCDPISGHTALYWYRQSLGQGLEFLIYFQGNSAPDKSGLPSDRFSAERTGGSVSTLTIQRTQQEDSAVYLCASSQLALWRPEAFFGQGTRLTVV.

This clonotype was counted at least ten times. The gene calls are TRBV30 and TRBJ2-5; possibly TRBD2 for D (7 bases). The CDR3 sequence is 12 residues long. Germline CDR1 and CDR2: GTSNPN and SVGIG (reference sequence). Trimming pared 5 bases from V and 4 bases from J, leaving 11 bases between. The CDR3 DNA is TGTGCCTGGGAAGGGGGGGGAGAGACCCAGTACTTC. Amino acid sequence: CAWEGGGETQYF.

With regard to this clonotype: At one end the junction does not follow the germline gene, possibly because of a read error. For the CDR3, the DNA is TGTGCCAGCCGTGTACACCGGAACTATGGCTACATCTTC. It encodes CASRVHRNYGYIF. The chain joins TRBV19 to TRBJ1-2; D is unclear. The CDR3 totals 13 residues. Per germline, CDR1 LNHDA and CDR2 SQIVND (reference sequence). The complete variable domain, with remaining parts taken from reference TRBV19 and TRBJ1-2, reads DGGITQSPKYLFRKEGQNVTLSCEQNLNHDAMYWYRQDPGQGLRLIYYSQIVNDFQKGDIAEGYSVSREKKESFPLTVTSAQKNPTAFYLCASRVHRNYGYIFGSGTRLTVV.

This clonotype has a count of ten or more. The V and J genes are TRBV19 and TRBJ1-5; D is perhaps TRBD1 (5 bases). The CDR3 has 14 residues. Trimming took off 3 bases at V and 4 bases at J, with 10 bases between the two ends. The germline V gene encodes CDR1 LNHDA and CDR2 SQIVND (reference sequence). The CDR3 DNA follows: TGTGCCAGTAGTATGCAGGGTAGTAATCAGCCCCAGCATTTT. Translated: CASSMQGSNQPQHF.

In its sample, this clonotype was seen many times. This chain joins TRBV29-1 and TRBJ2-2; 12 nucleotides agree with TRBD1. The CDR3 has 14 residues. CDR1 is SQVTM and CDR2 is ANQGSEA in the germline V gene. The V segment lost 7 bases and the J segment 4 bases; nucleotides outside the gene matches: 4. This CDR3 reads CSGGTGGRTGELFF. As DNA, the CDR3 is TGCAGCGGTGGGACAGGGGGCCGCACCGGGGAGCTGTTTTTT.

For this clonotype: A junction boundary mismatches the germline segment, possibly from a read error. CDR3 protein: CASSQGPTRGETLYF. CDR3 nucleotide sequence: TGTGCCAGCAGCCAAGGTCCGACCCGGGGAGAGACCCTGTACTTC. The V call is TRBV11-2, the J call TRBJ2-5, with TRBD2 as a possible D gene (5 bases). CDR1 and CDR2 from the germline V gene are SGHAT and FQNNGV. This CDR3 contains 15 residues.

Ten or more counts support this clonotype. The chain couples TRBV28 to TRBJ2-7; TRBD1 matches 11 bases. Germline lookup yields CDR1 MDHEN and CDR2 SYDVKM. With V trimmed by 4 bases and J by 6 bases, 11 bases remained unmatched. The CDR3 spans 16 residues. CDR3 sequence reads: CASSSGTGGKRGEQYF. The CDR3 DNA is TGTGCCAGCAGTTCGGGGACAGGGGGAAAAAGGGGCGAGCAGTACTTC.

In its sample, this clonotype was seen many times. This chain's CDR3 is CASSIAYPPEAFF. The CDR3 DNA sequence: TGTGCCAGTAGTATAGCATATCCCCCTGAAGCTTTCTTT. The J gene is TRBJ1-1, the V gene TRBV19; no clear D. V lost 1 base to trimming and J lost 6 bases, with 9 bases between them. The CDR3 extends over 13 amino acids. CDR1 and CDR2 from the germline V gene are LNHDA and SQIVND (reference sequence). Using reference TRBV19 and TRBJ1-1 for the parts outside the CDR3, the full variable domain is DGGITQSPKYLFRKEGQNVTLSCEQNLNHDAMYWYRQDPGQGLRLIYYSQIVNDFQKGDIAEGYSVSREKKESFPLTVTSAQKNPTAFYLCASSIAYPPEAFFGQGTRLTVV.